These T cell receptor beta chains were read from a single sample in a study of blood T cell repertoires in COVID-19. Only in-frame clones appear in the TCRdb table, and some are missing; sequencing was by immunoSEQ multiplex PCR. The repertoire holds about 300,000 clones, with roughly nine tenths as singletons. Source material: PBMCs or T cells enriched from blood (not recorded which). The receptor source for this set is a woman in her 30s who had recovered from COVID-19. Each CDR3 is given with its conserved first and last residue. Each record gives: J gene, clone size, D gene, V gene, CDR3 DNA, CDR3 protein. A D gene is named only where the DNA matches it firmly. Clone size is stated in some rows and not others, as once, few, many or a class when expanded.

TRBJ1-1 NA NA TRBV7-9 TGTGCCAGCAGCTTAATCCGCAGGGAGGGGACTGAAGCTTTCTTT CASSLIRREGTEAFF
TRBJ1-2 NA TRBD1 TRBV7-2 TGTGCCAGCAGCCAGAACCCCGGGACAGGGGGTTTGCGGGGCTACACCTTC CASSQNPGTGGLRGYTF
TRBJ2-7 once NA TRBV5-5 TGTGCCAGCAGCCGCGGGACAGAGTACGAGCAGTACTTC CASSRGTEYEQYF
TRBJ2-1 NA TRBD2 TRBV4-2 TGTGCCAGCAGCCAAGATCCCTCCCAGCGGGGGGTAACGGAGTTCTTC CASSQDPSQRGVTEFF
TRBJ1-2 NA NA TRBV7-9 TGTGCCAGCAGCTCCCCTCAGTTCTATGGCTACACCTTC CASSSPQFYGYTF
TRBJ2-7 once TRBD2 TRBV9 TGTGCCAGCAGCATAAGCGGGGGGGCTTCCTACGAGCAGTACTTC CASSISGGASYEQYF
TRBJ2-7 NA NA TRBV29-1 TGCAGCGTTGCCGCAGGGGATGTGGACGAGCAGTACTTC CSVAAGDVDEQYF
TRBJ1-6 NA NA TRBV5-1 TGCGCCAGCGGGGCCGGGACACCGAATTCACCCCTCCACTTT CASGAGTPNSPLHF
TRBJ1-6 NA TRBD1 TRBV5-1 TGCGCCAGCAGCTCTGGGGGACAGGGAACGGGGTCACCCCTCCACTTT CASSSGGQGTGSPLHF
TRBJ1-2 few NA TRBV2 TGTGCCAGCGATCCAACATTTCTTACTAACTATGGCTACACCTTC CASDPTFLTNYGYTF
TRBJ2-5 NA TRBD2 TRBV7-9 TGTGCCAGCAGCTTAGGGACTAGCGGGGTACAAGAGACCCAGTACTTC CASSLGTSGVQETQYF
TRBJ2-1 NA TRBD1 TRBV27 TGTGCCAGCAGTTTATATTTGGGACAGGGGCGGTCGCAGTTCTTC CASSLYLGQGRSQFF
TRBJ2-1 NA NA TRBV4-2 TGTGCCAGCAGCCAAGAGGTCGGGAACAATGAGCAGTTCTTC CASSQEVGNNEQFF
TRBJ1-2 NA NA TRBV5-1 TGCGCCAGCAGCTTTGGCCACCGGGATAACTATGGCTACACCTTC CASSFGHRDNYGYTF
TRBJ2-2 NA TRBD2 TRBV5-4 TGTGCCAGCAGCCGCGGACTAGCGGGGGACACCGGGGAGCTGTTTTTT CASSRGLAGDTGELFF